These 16 T cell receptor beta chains share one sample of origin, sequenced in a study of CD8 T cells in Susac syndrome (dated by TCRdb to between 2019 and 2020). The method behind the library was the immunoSEQ multiplex PCR assay. RNA was extracted with the RNeasy kit and roughly 0.45 to 1 ug was reverse transcribed using random hexamers. TCRdb itself trimmed the public reads at Q25 with fastp, ran MiXCR and retained productive beta chains. For every CDR3 protein sequence, its rows merge into one entry that carries the most common genes and DNA. Counted in this sample were about 240,000 distinct CDR3 sequences; about 95% of them appeared once. Of the sample, 0.08% to 0.11% falls within the top ten clones. The specimen was CD4+ T cells from PBMCs. These receptors were collected from a human donor with Susac syndrome.

This clonotype appeared once. The J gene is TRBJ2-6, the V gene TRBV9, with D tentatively TRBD1 (5 bases). This CDR3 is built from 16 residues. Germline-derived CDR1 and CDR2 are SGDLS and YYNGEE. The ends were cut back, 7 bases at V and 0 bases at J, with 14 bases in the middle. The CDR3 DNA reads as TGTGCCAGCGGCGATCCAGGGCCCTCTGGGGCCAACGTCCTGACTTTC. Its translation: CASGDPGPSGANVLTF.

V gene TRBV12-3 or TRBV12-4 combines with J gene TRBJ2-7; TRBD2 aligns across 10 bases. This CDR3 has 14 residues. The trim removed 5 bases at V and 5 bases at J, leaving 6 bases unmatched. The CDR3 here is CASSPSGSFNEQYF. The CDR3 coding sequence is TGTGCCAGCAGTCCTAGCGGGAGTTTTAACGAGCAGTACTTC.

The chain links TRBV9 to TRBJ1-2; the match to TRBD1 covers 7 bases. Germline V CDR1 and CDR2: SGDLS, YYNGEE. This CDR3 is built from 17 residues. V shed 2 bases, J shed 5 bases, and the junction held 15 bases outside the gene matches. DNA of the CDR3: TGTGCCAGCAGCGTGACCGGGACAGCCGCTGACCTATATGGCTACACCTTC. Encoded protein: CASSVTGTAADLYGYTF.

This sequence joins TRBV7-9 and TRBJ1-2, with 7 bases that match TRBD1. This CDR3 is built from 14 residues. Per germline, CDR1 SEHNR and CDR2 FQNEAQ (reference sequence). V lost 3 bases, J lost 6 bases, and 7 bases stayed unmatched. The CDR3 region is CASSLRDSTDGYTF. Written as DNA, the CDR3 is TGTGCCAGCAGCTTGAGGGACAGCACTGATGGCTACACCTTC.

The chain couples TRBV6-5 to TRBJ1-1; TRBD1 matches at 7 bases. This CDR3 has 17 residues. The V gene's germline CDR1 is MNHEY and CDR2 SVGAGI. Losses at the gene ends were 0 bases for V and 1 base for J; bases not matched to a gene: 8. The CDR3 loop is CASSYSKLRGRNTEAFF. For the CDR3, the DNA is TGTGCCAGCAGTTACTCGAAACTAAGGGGGCGGAACACTGAAGCTTTCTTT.

The chain has TRBV6-2 or TRBV6-3 and TRBJ2-3; D assignment may be TRBD1 or TRBD2 (6 bases each). V shed 7 bases and J shed 4 bases, with 24 bases lying between them. The CDR3 runs 17 residues. The germline V gene has CDR1 MNHEY and CDR2 SVGEGT. The CDR3 coding sequence is TGTGCCAGCACCCCTTGGGGGGCGTCGGAAGTGGCAGATACGCAGTATTTT. Encoded protein: CASTPWGASEVADTQYF.

This chain links TRBV7-8 with TRBJ2-1; D is perhaps TRBD2 (6 bases). Germline loops: CDR1 SGHVS, CDR2 FQNEAQ. The CDR3 has 13 residues. V was clipped by 3 bases and J by 8 bases, with 11 bases between them. In DNA, the CDR3 is TGTGCCAGCAGCTTGCGGAGGGAGGATGAGCAGTTCTTC. This sequence encodes CASSLRREDEQFF.

The genes are TRBV12-3 or TRBV12-4 and TRBJ2-5, with 7 bases matching TRBD1. The CDR3 has 15 amino acids. With V trimmed by 4 bases and J by 3 bases, 8 bases remained unmatched. CDR3 region: CASSYSLTGEETQYF. The CDR3 nucleotides read TGTGCCAGCAGTTATTCCCTCACAGGGGAAGAGACCCAGTACTTC.

The chain has TRBV15 and TRBJ2-7; TRBD1 might be the D (6 bases). This CDR3 region has 15 residues. Germline loops: CDR1 LNHNV, CDR2 YYDKDF (reference sequence). The V and J ends lost 4 bases and 3 bases respectively, with 16 bases between them. This CDR3 reads CATSTRSGTSYEQYF. The CDR3 nucleotides are TGTGCCACCAGCACGAGATCCGGGACAAGCTACGAGCAGTACTTC.

The chain is built from TRBV27 and TRBJ2-5; possible D gene TRBD1, 6 bases. V lost 5 bases to trimming and J lost 2 bases, with 12 bases between them. Germline V gives CDR1 MNHEY, CDR2 SMNVEV (reference sequence). The length of the CDR3 is 14 residues. The CDR3 loop is CASSAGTIQETQYF. Written as DNA, the CDR3 is TGTGCCAGCAGTGCTGGGACAATTCAAGAGACCCAGTACTTC.

As concerns this clonotype: Germline and junction disagree at one end, which may indicate a read error. The chain is built from TRBV7-7 and TRBJ2-7; the match to TRBD2 covers 12 bases. CDR3 length: 15 amino acids. Germline V CDR1 and CDR2: SSHAT, FNYEAQ (reference sequence). CDR3 bases: TGTGCTAGCAGCTCAAGACTAGCGGGAGTCCACGAGCAGTACTTC. It translates to CASSSRLAGVHEQYF.

In nucleotides, the CDR3 is TGTGCCACCAGCAGAGATAAGGGGGCACAGAATGAGCAGTTCTTC. It codes for CATSRDKGAQNEQFF. The chain recombines TRBV15 with TRBJ2-1; 7 nucleotides match TRBD1. With V trimmed by 0 bases and J by 7 bases, 6 bases remained unmatched. CDR1 and CDR2 (germline): LNHNV, YYDKDF (reference sequence). The CDR3 is 15 amino acids.

The rearrangement joins TRBV30 to TRBJ1-1, with D perhaps matching TRBD1 (5 bases). The V end lost 4 bases, the J end lost 6 bases, and 12 bases lay between the germline ends. There are 12 residues in the CDR3. Per the germline V gene, CDR1 is GTSNPN and CDR2 is SVGIG (reference sequence). CDR3 amino acids: CAWTGLIAEAFF. CDR3 bases: TGTGCCTGGACAGGGTTGATCGCTGAAGCTTTCTTT. Full variable domain (remainder filled in from reference TRBV30 and TRBJ1-1): SQTIHQWPATLVQPVGSPLSLECTVEGTSNPNLYWYRQAAGRGLQLLFYSVGIGQISSEVPQNLSASRPQDRQFILSSKKLLLSDSGFYLCAWTGLIAEAFFGQGTRLTVV.

V and J are TRBV6-4 and TRBJ2-1, with D perhaps TRBD2 (6 bases). With 4 bases removed from V and 9 bases from J, the gap between germline ends came to 13 bases. Germline V CDR1 and CDR2: MRHNA, SNTAGT. This CDR3 is 13 amino acids long. DNA for the CDR3: TGTGCCAGCAGTGTCGGGGGAAGGCTTGAGCAGTTCTTC. Protein: CASSVGGRLEQFF.

CDR3 coding DNA: TGCGCCAGCAGTGTCCCCGCGCAGGGAGCAGATACGCAGTATTTT. It codes for CASSVPAQGADTQYF. This chain joins TRBV4-1 and TRBJ2-3, with D perhaps matching TRBD1 or TRBD2 (5 bases each). The ends were cut back, 6 bases at V and 4 bases at J, with 17 bases in the middle. This CDR3 is 15 amino acids long. The germline V gene encodes CDR1 MGHRA and CDR2 YSYEKL.

This rearrangement joins TRBV20-1 to TRBJ2-6; 8 bases line up with TRBD1. The CDR3 totals 18 residues. J gave up 0 bases and V 0 bases, and 7 bases lay outside the gene matches. Germline V gives CDR1 DFQATT, CDR2 SNEGSKA (reference sequence). The CDR3: CSAREWDRQSSGANVLTF. DNA of the CDR3: TGCAGTGCTAGAGAGTGGGACAGGCAAAGCTCTGGGGCCAACGTCCTGACTTTC.